This T cell receptor beta chain was sequenced for a study of OX40 agonist ivuxolimab in advanced cancers. The CDR3 is made up of 14 amino acids. Germline CDR1 reads MDHEN; CDR2 reads SYDVKM. The V and J ends lost 3 bases and 3 bases, in that order; junction bases with no gene match: 5. TCRdb's table, derived via immunoSEQ multiplex PCR, lists solely in-frame clones and lacks some. The table includes tens of thousands of clones, roughly 86% detected once. The genes are TRBV28 and TRBJ2-7; the match to TRBD1 covers 7 bases. This receptor was identified in an adult with an advanced solid tumor such as melanoma, head and neck, liver or kidney cancer. Sequences were derived from CD4+ or CD8+ T cells sorted from blood, sampled in a trial of the OX40 agonist ivuxolimab. As DNA, the CDR3 is TGTGCCAGCAGTTTTGCCGGGACAGTCTACGAGCAGTACTTC. Its translation is CASSFAGTVYEQYF.